Below, 10 T cell receptor beta chains from the same sample are listed, as sequenced in a study of early T cells in non-severe SARS-CoV-2 infection. Via MiXCR, TCRdb re-called the 5' RACE reads, giving one row per CDR3 protein. The profile shows approximately 60,000 distinct CDR3 sequences, roughly 12% of them singletons. Specimen: whole blood. These receptor sequences come from an adult who was a healthcare worker with PCR-confirmed SARS-CoV-2 infection or an uninfected control (not recorded which).

This clonotype was detected many times. The chain links TRBV7-6 to TRBJ2-1; 11 positions match TRBD2. The CDR3 is 19 amino acids. Germline V gene data show CDR1 as SGHVS and CDR2 as FNYEAQ. With 6 bases clipped from V and 1 base from J, the junction kept 14 bases outside the gene matches. This CDR3 is CASSQSLGTSGPSYNEQFF. The CDR3 bases are TGTGCCAGCAGTCAAAGCCTGGGGACTAGCGGCCCTTCCTACAATGAGCAGTTCTTC. Together with reference TRBV7-6 and TRBJ2-1, the CDR3 gives the full variable domain: GAGVSQSPRYKVTKRGQDVALRCDPISGHVSLYWYRQALGQGPEFLTYFNYEAQQDKSGLPNDRFSAERPEGSISTLTIQRTEQRDSAMYRCASSQSLGTSGPSYNEQFFGPGTRLTVL.

The table lists this clonotype with many counts. V is TRBV12-5 and J is TRBJ1-6; D not certain. V was cut by 1 base and J by 11 bases, with 9 bases left in between. Germline CDR1 LGHNT, CDR2 FRNRAP. The CDR3 contains 13 residues. CDR3 bases: TGTGCTAGTGGTTTGGCTCCGTATGCACCCCTCCACTTT. Its protein is CASGLAPYAPLHF.

The rearrangement joins TRBV20-1 to TRBJ2-7; TRBD2 is a possible D gene (5 bases). Looked up from germline, CDR1 is DFQATT and CDR2 is SNEGSKA (reference sequence). CDR3 size: 12 residues. Deletions cut 1 base from V and 6 bases from J, with 10 bases between. For the CDR3, the DNA is TGCAGTGCTAGAGCCGGGGTGCGCGAGCAGTACTTC. It encodes CSARAGVREQYF.

There are a few counts of this clonotype. This chain joins TRBV16 and TRBJ1-2; D perhaps matches TRBD1 (5 bases). The CDR3 runs 14 residues. V was shortened by 1 base and J by 8 bases, with 14 bases between the two germline ends. Germline V gives CDR1 KGHSY, CDR2 FQNENV. The DNA for the CDR3 is TGTGCCAGCAGCCAATGGAGGACACCGCTGGGCTACACCTTC. Amino acid sequence: CASSQWRTPLGYTF.

This clonotype was recorded many times. J is TRBJ2-3 and V is TRBV5-4, with D perhaps TRBD2 (5 bases). V was shortened by 5 bases and J by 5 bases, with 9 bases between the two germline ends. CDR3 length: 12 residues. Germline CDR1 is SGHNT and CDR2 is YYREEE (reference sequence). The CDR3 sequence is CASRPGGDTQYF. Written as DNA, the CDR3 is TGTGCCAGCAGACCTGGAGGAGATACGCAGTATTTT. Together with reference TRBV5-4 and TRBJ2-3, the CDR3 gives the full variable domain: ETGVTQSPTHLIKTRGQQVTLRCSSQSGHNTVSWYQQALGQGPQFIFQYYREEENGRGNFPPRFSGLQFPNYSSELNVNALELDDSALYLCASRPGGDTQYFGPGTRLTVL.

At least ten counts were recorded for this clonotype. V is TRBV5-6 and J is TRBJ2-7; a possible D gene is TRBD2 (5 bases). Germline CDR1 is SGHDT and CDR2 is YYEEEE. V lost 6 bases and J lost 5, with 12 bases in between. CDR3 length equals 12 residues. This chain's CDR3 is CASTPGGDEQYF. As DNA, the CDR3 is TGTGCCAGCACCCCCGGAGGTGACGAGCAGTACTTC.

This clonotype was counted at least ten times. The chain couples TRBV15 to TRBJ1-4, with a tentative D call TRBD1 (6 bases). Germline lookup yields CDR1 LNHNV and CDR2 YYDKDF (reference sequence). Deletions cut 2 bases from V and 2 bases from J, with 9 bases between. This CDR3 is 15 amino acids long. The CDR3 region is CATSRSRGTNEKLFF. In DNA form, the CDR3 reads TGTGCCACCAGCAGAAGCAGGGGCACTAATGAAAAACTGTTTTTT.

The gene calls are TRBV12-3 or TRBV12-4 and TRBJ1-1; 8 bases map to TRBD1. CDR3 size: 16 residues. V was clipped by 5 bases and J by 1 base; unmatched bases: 9. As DNA, the CDR3 is TGTGCCAGCAGTCGACAGGGGAGAGCGACGAACACTGAAGCTTTCTTT. Translating gives CASSRQGRATNTEAFF.

The chain uses TRBV20-1 and TRBJ2-7, with D perhaps matching TRBD1 or TRBD2 (5 bases each). The CDR3 covers 13 residues. Looked up from germline, CDR1 is DFQATT and CDR2 is SNEGSKA (reference sequence). The germline V and J ends were trimmed by 4 bases and 3 bases, with 13 bases remaining between them. The CDR3 here is CSATWDGDYEQYF. Here the CDR3 DNA reads TGCAGTGCTACTTGGGACGGAGACTACGAGCAGTACTTC.

This clonotype was picked up many times. The J gene is TRBJ2-2, the V gene TRBV11-3; possibly TRBD1 or TRBD2 for D (6 bases each). Per the germline V gene, CDR1 is SGHNT and CDR2 is YENEEA. The germline V and J ends were trimmed by 3 bases and 3 bases, with 17 bases remaining between them. The CDR3 spans 17 residues. The CDR3 protein is CASSLFGGHRDTGELFF. DNA for the CDR3: TGTGCCAGCAGCTTGTTTGGGGGGCACAGGGACACCGGGGAGCTGTTTTTT.